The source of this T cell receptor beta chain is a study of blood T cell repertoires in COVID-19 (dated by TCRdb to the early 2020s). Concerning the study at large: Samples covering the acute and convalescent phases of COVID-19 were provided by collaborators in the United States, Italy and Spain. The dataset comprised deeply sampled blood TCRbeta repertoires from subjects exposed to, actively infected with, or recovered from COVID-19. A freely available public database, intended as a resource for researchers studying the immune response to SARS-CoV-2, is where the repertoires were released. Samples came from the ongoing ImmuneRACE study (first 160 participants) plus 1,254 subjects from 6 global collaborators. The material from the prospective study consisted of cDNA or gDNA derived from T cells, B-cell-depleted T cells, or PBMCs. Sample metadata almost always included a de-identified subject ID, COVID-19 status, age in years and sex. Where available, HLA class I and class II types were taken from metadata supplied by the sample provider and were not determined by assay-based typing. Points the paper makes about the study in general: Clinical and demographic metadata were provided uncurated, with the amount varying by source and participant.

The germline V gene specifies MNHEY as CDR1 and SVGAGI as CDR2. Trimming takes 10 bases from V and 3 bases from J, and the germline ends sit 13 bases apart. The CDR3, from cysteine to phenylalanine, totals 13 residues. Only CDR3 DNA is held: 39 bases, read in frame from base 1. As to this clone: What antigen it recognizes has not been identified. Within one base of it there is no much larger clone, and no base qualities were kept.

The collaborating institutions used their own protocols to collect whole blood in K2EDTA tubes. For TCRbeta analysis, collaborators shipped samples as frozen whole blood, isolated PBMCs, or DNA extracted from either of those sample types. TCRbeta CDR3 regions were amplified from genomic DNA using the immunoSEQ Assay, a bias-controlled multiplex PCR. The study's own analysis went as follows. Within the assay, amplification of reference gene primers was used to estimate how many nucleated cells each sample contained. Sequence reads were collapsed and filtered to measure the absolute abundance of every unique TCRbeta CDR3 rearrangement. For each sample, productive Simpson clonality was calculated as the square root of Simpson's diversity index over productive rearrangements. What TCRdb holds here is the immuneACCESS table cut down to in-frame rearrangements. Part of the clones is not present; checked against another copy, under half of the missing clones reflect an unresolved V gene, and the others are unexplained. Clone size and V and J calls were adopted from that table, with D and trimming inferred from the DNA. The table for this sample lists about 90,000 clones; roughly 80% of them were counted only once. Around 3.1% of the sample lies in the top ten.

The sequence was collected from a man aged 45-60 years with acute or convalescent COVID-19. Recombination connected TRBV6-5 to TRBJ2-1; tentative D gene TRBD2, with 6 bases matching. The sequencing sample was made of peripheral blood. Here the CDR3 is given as CATEGTFYNEQFF. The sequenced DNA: TGTGCCACAGAGGGGACTTTCTACAATGAGCAGTTCTTC.